The TCR beta chain under discussion was sequenced for a study of Graves' ophthalmopathy and Graves' hyperthyroidism. As for the study in general: Peripheral blood (taken before any treatment) was collected at initial diagnosis. Study outcomes and limitations: A classifier, a 13-signature model, separated ophthalmopathy from stable hyperthyroidism with roughly 90% sensitivity and around 80% specificity.

Amplified TCR beta CDR3 regions were obtained using RNA transcripts as template. The library came from an HTBI-primed first-round RT-PCR and a second-round multiplex PCR. One entry per CDR3 protein, called by TCRdb with MiXCR from the multiplex PCR reads. The sample lists almost 750,000 distinct CDR3 sequences, roughly 41% occurring once. The authors diagnosed from clinical symptoms, serum thyroxine, TRAb, thyroid ultrasound and orbital computed tomography. A volume of 10 ml of fresh peripheral blood supplied the PBMCs. On this clonotype: Antigen specificity is unknown. This may arise from a read error, as a much more abundant clone is one base away.

The sequence came from an adult man with Graves' ophthalmopathy. The source material was peripheral blood.

The CDR3: CASTPRRASGAETQYF. DNA of the CDR3: TGTGCCAGCACCCCCCGGCGGGCTAGCGGGGCAGAGACCCAGTACTTC. The rearrangement uses TRBV7-2 and TRBJ2-5, with 9 nucleotides matching TRBD2. The CDR3 has 16 amino acids. V lost 7 bases, J lost 4 bases, and 13 bases stayed unmatched. Per germline, CDR1 SGHTA and CDR2 FQGNSA.